The clone carrying this T cell receptor (beta chain) was seen just once. Its antigen is still unknown. The CDR3 is 15 amino acids. V lost 0 bases, J lost 2 bases, and 11 bases lay in between. Germline V gene lookup returns CDR1 MNHNY and CDR2 SVGAGI (reference sequence). Data came from immunoSEQ multiplex PCR; TCRdb stores just in-frame clones and leaves some out. The sample carries 2 million to 2.5 million clones, 93% recorded once. The sample originates from a study of shared clonotypes between healthy human individuals. Study-level results: What naive subsets generally showed was a larger estimated richness than memory subsets showed.

The TCR sequence derives from a man aged 18 to 35 in good health. Some clones in this sample may be carry-over from other donors' samples. What was sequenced was naive CD4+ T cells from PBMCs. Specified subset: CD45RA+ positively selected. V is TRBV6-6 and J is TRBJ2-7; the D gene is possibly TRBD1 (6 bases). The CDR3 is CASSYSAGEPYEQYF. CDR3 DNA sequence: TGTGCCAGCAGTTACTCCGCAGGGGAGCCCTACGAGCAGTACTTC.